This T cell receptor (beta chain) was identified in a study of early T cells in non-severe SARS-CoV-2 infection. TCRdb ran MiXCR on the 5' RACE reads and lists one entry per CDR3 protein. Among around 76,000 distinct CDR3 sequences listed, about 10% were seen once. The germline CDR1 and CDR2 sequences are SQVTM and ANQGSEA. V was pared by 3 bases and J by 3 bases, with 5 bases of the junction left unmatched. The CDR3 is made up of 14 amino acids. V usage is TRBV29-1 and J usage is TRBJ2-5; 9 nucleotides agree with TRBD2. The material sequenced was whole blood. The clonotype comes from an adult who was a healthcare worker with PCR-confirmed SARS-CoV-2 infection or an uninfected control (not recorded which). CDR3 in DNA: TGCAGCGTTGACCAGGCTAGCGGGGAAGAGACCCAGTACTTC. Its translation: CSVDQASGEETQYF.